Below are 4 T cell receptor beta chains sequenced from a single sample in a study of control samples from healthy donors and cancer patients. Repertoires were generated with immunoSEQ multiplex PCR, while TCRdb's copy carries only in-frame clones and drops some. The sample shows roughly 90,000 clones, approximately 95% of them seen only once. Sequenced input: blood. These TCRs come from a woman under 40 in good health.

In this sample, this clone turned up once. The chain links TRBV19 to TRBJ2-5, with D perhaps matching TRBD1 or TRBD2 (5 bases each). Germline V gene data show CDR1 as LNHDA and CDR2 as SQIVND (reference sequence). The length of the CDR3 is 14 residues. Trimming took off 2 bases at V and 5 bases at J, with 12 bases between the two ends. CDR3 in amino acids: CASSIRDPWETQYF. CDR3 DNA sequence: TGTGCCAGTAGTATAAGGGACCCTTGGGAGACCCAGTACTTC.

The CDR3 nucleotides are TGTGCCAGCAGTATCGGACAGAACAATGAGCAGTTCTTC. Its translation: CASSIGQNNEQFF. The chain combines TRBV6-5 with TRBJ2-1; D may be TRBD1 (6 bases). CDR3 size: 13 residues. The germline V gene encodes CDR1 MNHEY and CDR2 SVGAGI. V lost 5 bases and J 5 bases, leaving 10 bases between the germline ends.

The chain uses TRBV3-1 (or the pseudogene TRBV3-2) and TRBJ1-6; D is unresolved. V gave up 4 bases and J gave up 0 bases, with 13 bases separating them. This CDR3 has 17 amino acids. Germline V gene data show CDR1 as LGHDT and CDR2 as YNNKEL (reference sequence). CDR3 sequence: CASSPSYPSSYNSPLHF. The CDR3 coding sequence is TGTGCCAGCAGCCCTTCCTACCCGAGCTCCTATAATTCACCCCTCCACTTT.

The CDR3 sequence is CASSWTENQPQHF. The DNA of the CDR3 is TGTGCCAGCAGCTGGACAGAAAATCAGCCCCAGCATTTT. The rearrangement joins TRBV6-5 to TRBJ1-5; tentative D call: TRBD1 (6 bases). V shed 6 bases and J shed 4 bases, with 10 bases lying between them. The germline V gene encodes CDR1 MNHEY and CDR2 SVGAGI. This CDR3 contains 13 residues.